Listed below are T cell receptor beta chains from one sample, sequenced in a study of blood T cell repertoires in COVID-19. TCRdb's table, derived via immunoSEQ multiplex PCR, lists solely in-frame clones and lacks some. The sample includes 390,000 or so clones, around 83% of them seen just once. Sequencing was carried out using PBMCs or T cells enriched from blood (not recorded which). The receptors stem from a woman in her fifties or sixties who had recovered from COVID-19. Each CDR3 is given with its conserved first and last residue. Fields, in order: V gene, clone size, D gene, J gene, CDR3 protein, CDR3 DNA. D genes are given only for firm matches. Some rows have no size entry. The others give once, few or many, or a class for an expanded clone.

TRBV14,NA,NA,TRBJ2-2,CASSPRGQGKNTGELFF,TGTGCCAGCAGCCCCCGCGGCCAGGGGAAAAACACCGGGGAGCTGTTTTTT
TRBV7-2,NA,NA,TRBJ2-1,CASSLGTAYNEQFF,TGTGCCAGCAGCTTAGGGACAGCCTATAATGAGCAGTTCTTC
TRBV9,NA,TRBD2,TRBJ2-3,CASSTGTSGWGTDTQYF,TGTGCCAGCAGCACCGGGACTAGCGGTTGGGGAACAGATACGCAGTATTTT
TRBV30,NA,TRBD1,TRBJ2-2,CAWNRGRVRATGELFF,TGTGCCTGGAACAGGGGCAGGGTACGAGCCACCGGGGAGCTGTTTTTT
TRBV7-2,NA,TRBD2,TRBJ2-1,CASSLGLGEQFF,TGTGCCAGCAGCTTGGGACTAGGCGAGCAGTTCTTC
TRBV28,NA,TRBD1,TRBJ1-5,CASSLTDRAHNQPQHF,TGTGCCAGCAGTTTAACGGACAGGGCCCACAATCAGCCCCAGCATTTT
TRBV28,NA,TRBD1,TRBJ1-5,CASRGTGGISNQPQHF,TGTGCCAGCCGGGGGACAGGGGGCATTAGCAATCAGCCCCAGCATTTT
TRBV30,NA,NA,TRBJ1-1,CAGYAWGGAKTEAFF,TGTGCCGGATACGCGTGGGGGGGAGCGAAAACTGAAGCTTTCTTT
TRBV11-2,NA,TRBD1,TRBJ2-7,CASSTSTGTGSSYEQYF,TGTGCCAGCAGCACCTCTACCGGGACAGGGAGCTCCTACGAGCAGTACTTC
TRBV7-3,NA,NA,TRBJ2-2,CASSLIPGTGELFF,TGTGCCAGCAGCTTAATCCCGGGCACCGGGGAGCTGTTTTTT
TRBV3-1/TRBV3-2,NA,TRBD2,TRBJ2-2,CASSQESAGTNTGELFF,TGTGCCAGCAGCCAAGAGTCAGCGGGGACCAACACCGGGGAGCTGTTTTTT
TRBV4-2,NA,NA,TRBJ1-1,CASRDSLMNTEAFF,TGTGCCAGCAGAGACAGCTTAATGAACACTGAAGCTTTCTTT
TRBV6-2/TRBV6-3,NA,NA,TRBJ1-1,CASSSTPNTEAFF,TGTGCCAGCAGTTCTACTCCGAACACTGAAGCTTTCTTT
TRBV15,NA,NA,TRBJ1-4,CATAWGRENEKLFF,TGTGCCACAGCCTGGGGGAGGGAAAATGAAAAACTGTTTTTT
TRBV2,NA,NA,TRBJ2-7,CASSARDFSYEQYF,TGTGCCAGCAGTGCTCGGGACTTCTCCTACGAGCAGTACTTC
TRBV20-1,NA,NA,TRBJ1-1,CSASGGPNTEAFF,TGCAGTGCTAGTGGCGGGCCGAACACTGAAGCTTTCTTT
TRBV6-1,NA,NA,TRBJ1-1,CASSESFRGGTEAFF,TGTGCCAGCAGTGAATCGTTCAGGGGCGGGACTGAAGCTTTCTTT
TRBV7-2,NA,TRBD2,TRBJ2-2,CASSFASGRALLYTGELFF,TGTGCCAGCAGCTTTGCCAGCGGGAGGGCCCTGCTTTACACCGGGGAGCTGTTTTTT
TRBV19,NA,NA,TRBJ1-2,CASSKSGVYGYTF,TGTGCCAGTAGTAAGTCAGGCGTCTATGGCTACACCTTC
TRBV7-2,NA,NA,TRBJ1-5,CASSPGGGPPNQPQHF,TGTGCCAGCAGCCCGGGGGGAGGGCCCCCTAATCAGCCCCAGCATTTT
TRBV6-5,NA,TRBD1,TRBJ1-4,CASSSYRGRAFEKLFF,TGTGCCAGCAGTTCATACAGGGGGCGAGCCTTTGAAAAACTGTTTTTT
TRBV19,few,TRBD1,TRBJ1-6,CASSINTGGMVGSLHF,TGTGCCAGTAGTATAAATACAGGGGGAATGGTAGGATCCCTCCACTTT
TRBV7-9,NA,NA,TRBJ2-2,CASSLNLALGSDNTGELFF,TGTGCCAGCAGCTTAAATCTAGCCCTCGGCTCAGACAACACCGGGGAGCTGTTTTTT
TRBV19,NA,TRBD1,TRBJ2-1,CASSTGTGGNNEQFF,TGTGCCAGTAGTACCGGGACAGGGGGCAACAATGAGCAGTTCTTC
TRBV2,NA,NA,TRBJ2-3,CASSRRGSGTDTQYF,TGTGCCAGCAGCAGGCGCGGTAGCGGCACAGATACGCAGTATTTT
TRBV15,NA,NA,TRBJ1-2,CATSRDMSGYGYTF,TGTGCCACCAGCAGAGACATGTCGGGCTATGGCTACACCTTC
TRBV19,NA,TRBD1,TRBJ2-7,CASSIVTGNSYEQYF,TGTGCCAGTAGTATAGTGACAGGGAACTCCTACGAGCAGTACTTC
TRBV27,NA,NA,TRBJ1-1,CASSLRGKPEAFF,TGTGCCAGCAGTTTGAGGGGGAAGCCTGAAGCTTTCTTT
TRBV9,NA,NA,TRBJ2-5,CASSVASGEQETQYF,TGTGCCAGCAGCGTAGCAAGCGGAGAGCAAGAGACCCAGTACTTC
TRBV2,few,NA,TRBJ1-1,CASRTDRLNTEAFF,TGTGCCAGCAGAACGGACAGATTGAACACTGAAGCTTTCTTT
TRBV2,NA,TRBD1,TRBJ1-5,CARRGAGQGLVGNQPQHF,TGTGCCAGGAGAGGTGCGGGACAGGGGCTGGTTGGGAATCAGCCCCAGCATTTT
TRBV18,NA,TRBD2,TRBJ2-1,CASSPQSGGLYNEQFF,TGTGCCAGCTCACCCCAAAGCGGGGGACTTTACAATGAGCAGTTCTTC
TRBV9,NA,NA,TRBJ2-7,CASSVGDNTYEQYF,TGTGCCAGCAGCGTAGGCGACAACACCTACGAGCAGTACTTC